What follows describes a single T cell receptor beta chain. This entry belongs to a study of human T cells and chemical hapten exposure. The time point is: patch test 1, 2 weeks after DPC sensitization. Treatment: therapeutic diphenylcyclopropenone sensitization with weekly scalp DPC. Individual cDNA molecules received unique molecular identifiers in the library. TCRdb used MiXCR to reprocess the RACE reads, holding one entry per CDR3 protein. The table has 180,000 or so distinct CDR3 sequences, around 13% seen once; the top ten hold 1.5% to 2%. This sequence was found in a woman between 25 and 40 years old with alopecia areata. Some clones in this sample may be carry-over from other donors' samples. This specimen was whole blood, taken in connection with sensitization to the hapten diphenylcyclopropenone (DPC).

In nucleotides, the CDR3 is TGTGCCAGCAGCTTGGCCACAGGGAAGAACACTGAAGCTTTCTTT. This encodes CASSLATGKNTEAFF. This chain joins TRBV5-4 and TRBJ1-1; D is perhaps TRBD1 (6 bases). Trimming left V 0 bases short and J 1 base short, with 10 bases between. CDR3 length: 15 residues. The germline gives CDR1 SGHNT, CDR2 YYREEE (reference sequence).